Given below is one T cell receptor (beta chain) in context. The method was immunoSEQ multiplex PCR; TCRdb's version includes in-frame clones alone and lacks a portion of them. The sample records 250,000 to 350,000 clones, 90% being singletons. The CDR3 extends over 16 amino acids. CDR1 and CDR2 (germline): SEHNR, FQNEAQ (reference sequence). The V and J ends lost 3 bases and 2 bases, in that order; junction bases with no gene match: 4. The sample belongs to a study of blood T cell repertoires in COVID-19. The chain joins TRBV7-9 to TRBJ2-6; 7 bases map to TRBD1. This TCR derives from a woman under 30 with acute COVID-19. What was sequenced was PBMCs or T cells enriched from blood (not recorded which). The CDR3 reads CASSFPDRAGANVLTF. CDR3 sequence (DNA): TGTGCCAGCAGCTTCCCTGACAGGGCTGGGGCCAACGTCCTGACTTTC.